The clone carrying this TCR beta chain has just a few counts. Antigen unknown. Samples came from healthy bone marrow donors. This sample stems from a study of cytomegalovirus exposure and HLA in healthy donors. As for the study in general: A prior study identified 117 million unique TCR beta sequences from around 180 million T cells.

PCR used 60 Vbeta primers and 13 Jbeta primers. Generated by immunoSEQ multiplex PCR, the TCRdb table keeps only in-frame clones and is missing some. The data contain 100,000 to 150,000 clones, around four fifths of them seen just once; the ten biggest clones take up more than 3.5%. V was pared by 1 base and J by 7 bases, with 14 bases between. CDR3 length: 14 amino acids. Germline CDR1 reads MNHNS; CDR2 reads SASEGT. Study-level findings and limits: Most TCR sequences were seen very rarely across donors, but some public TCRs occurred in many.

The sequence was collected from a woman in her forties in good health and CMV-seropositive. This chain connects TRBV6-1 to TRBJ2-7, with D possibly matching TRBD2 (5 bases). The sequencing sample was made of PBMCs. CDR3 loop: CASSEVATMGEQYF. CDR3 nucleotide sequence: TGTGCCAGCAGTGAAGTAGCGACCATGGGGGAGCAGTACTTC.